This paragraph covers one T cell receptor beta chain sequence. The data originate from a study of cytomegalovirus exposure and HLA in healthy donors. 60 Vbeta and 13 Jbeta primers were used in PCR. Data came from immunoSEQ multiplex PCR; TCRdb stores just in-frame clones and leaves some out. The sample lists some 210,000 clones, roughly 81% occurring once. This receptor was identified in a woman in her 30s in good health and CMV-seropositive. What was sequenced was PBMCs.

The CDR3 here is CASTVSLVNTGELFF. The CDR3, as DNA: TGTGCCAGCACCGTATCCCTCGTGAACACCGGGGAGCTGTTTTTT. J is TRBJ2-2 and V is TRBV27; no reliable D call. Germline V gene data show CDR1 as MNHEY and CDR2 as SMNVEV (reference sequence). V was cut by 7 bases and J by 1 base, with 13 bases left in between. The CDR3 spans 15 residues.